This TCR beta chain is from a study of blood T cell repertoires in COVID-19. The germline V gene encodes CDR1 SGDLS and CDR2 YYNGEE. There are 14 residues in the CDR3. Trimming pared 4 bases from V and 11 bases from J, leaving 19 bases between. Only in-frame clones appear in the TCRdb table, and some are missing; sequencing was by immunoSEQ multiplex PCR. Of about 220,000 clones in the sample, about nine tenths were seen once. Cohort allocation depended upon clinical history that participants reported. The sample was PBMCs or T cells enriched from blood (not recorded which). The chain joins TRBV9 to TRBJ1-3; D is uncertain. This receptor was obtained from a woman between 40 and 55 years old with acute COVID-19. CDR3 amino acids: CASSPASTAGPIYF. CDR3 nucleotides: TGTGCCAGCAGCCCAGCGTCGACGGCGGGTCCCATATATTTT.